This TCR beta chain was obtained from a study of shared clonotypes between healthy human individuals. On the study more broadly: Those who served as donors were a couple of women and three men between the ages of 18 and 49.

Execution of the assay was at deep level. Profiling relied on immunoSEQ multiplex PCR, and the TCRdb table lists in-frame clones only, not all of them. Seen here are millions of clones, 85% to 95% observed once, and the top ten hold 0.1% to 0.15%. Notes on this clone: Its antigen remains unidentified.

The CDR3 has 15 amino acids. V shed 4 bases and J shed 0 bases, with 12 bases lying between them. Germline V CDR1 and CDR2: MGHDK, SYGVNS. General observations from the study: The authors sampled blood alone, and tissue repertoires likely differ.

The chain employs TRBV25-1 and TRBJ1-1; no definite D call. Sequenced: naive CD4+ T cells sorted from blood. This sample's subset: CD45RA+ positively selected. The sequence derives from a man younger than 35 in good health. CDR3 region: CASSARHGLNTEAFF. The CDR3 DNA follows: TGTGCCAGCAGTGCCCGACACGGTCTGAACACTGAAGCTTTCTTT.